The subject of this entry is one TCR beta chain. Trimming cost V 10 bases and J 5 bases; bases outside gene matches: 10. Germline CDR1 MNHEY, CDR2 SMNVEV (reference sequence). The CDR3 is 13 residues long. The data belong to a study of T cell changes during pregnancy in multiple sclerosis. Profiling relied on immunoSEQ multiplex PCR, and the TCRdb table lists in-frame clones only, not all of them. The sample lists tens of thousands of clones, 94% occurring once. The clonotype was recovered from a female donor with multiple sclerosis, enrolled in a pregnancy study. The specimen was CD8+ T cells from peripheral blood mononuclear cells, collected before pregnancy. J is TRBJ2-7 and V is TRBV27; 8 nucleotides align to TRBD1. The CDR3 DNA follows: TGTGCCACCTGGACAGGGAGAGGCCACGAGCAGTACTTC. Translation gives CATWTGRGHEQYF.